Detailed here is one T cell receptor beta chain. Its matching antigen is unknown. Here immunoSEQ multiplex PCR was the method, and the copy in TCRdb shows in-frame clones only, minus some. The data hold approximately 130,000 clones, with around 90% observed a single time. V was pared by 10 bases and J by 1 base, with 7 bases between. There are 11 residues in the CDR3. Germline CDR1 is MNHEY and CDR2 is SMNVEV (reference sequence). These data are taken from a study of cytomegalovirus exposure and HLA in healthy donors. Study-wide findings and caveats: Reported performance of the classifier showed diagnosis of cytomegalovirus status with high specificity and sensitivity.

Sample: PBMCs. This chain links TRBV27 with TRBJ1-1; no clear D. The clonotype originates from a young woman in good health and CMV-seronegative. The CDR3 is CATLRNTEAFF. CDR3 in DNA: TGTGCCACTCTACGGAACACTGAAGCTTTCTTT.